This T cell receptor (beta chain) stems from a study of T cell responses to AZD1222 COVID-19 vaccine. General study points: Variant regions that are unmutated are reportedly the target of nearly half of spike-specific TCRs. Two doses of AZD1222 preceded a rise in Spike-specific TCR breadth and depth.

V lost 0 bases and J lost 3; bases outside the gene matches: 3. The germline V gene has CDR1 SGHNT and CDR2 YYREEE (reference sequence). The CDR3 is made up of 15 amino acids. Assay used: immunoSEQ multiplex PCR; TCRdb lists only in-frame clones, some missing. The profile shows under 200,000 clones, under 95% of them singletons. Samples with a second dose at about 4 or about 12 weeks were pooled together. A remark on this clone: Its antigen is still unknown.

The input for sequencing was peripheral blood, taken 28 days after the second AZD1222 dose. This sequence was found in an adult who received the AZD1222 COVID-19 vaccine. V is TRBV5-4 and J is TRBJ2-7; 10 bases are a match to TRBD1. The chain's CDR3 is CASSLGGTGDYEQYF. The DNA of the CDR3 is TGTGCCAGCAGCTTGGGGGGGACAGGGGACTACGAGCAGTACTTC.